One TCR beta chain is described in this entry. For TCR beta, libraries came from iRepertoire HTBI primers and Arm-PCR of CDR3 regions. Methods used by the authors: Samples collectively showed 62 TRBV and more than 12 TRBJ segments. TCRdb re-derived calls from the multiplex PCR reads in MiXCR, one entry per CDR3 protein. TCRdb, not the original authors, processed these V and J calls. The data hold around 450,000 distinct CDR3 sequences, with approximately 15% observed a single time. In germline, CDR1 is MDHEN, CDR2 SYDVKM. CDR3 length: 15 residues. Trimming cost V 2 bases and J 2 bases, with 9 bases left between them. The source of the sample is a study of regulatory T cells in long-lasting Graves disease. This sample's time point: newly diagnosed GD, antithyroid drugs for less than 3 months. The TCR library used RNA extracted from PBMCs. The patients included were those that came from an endocrinology department in Xi'an, China.

This same sample was also part of a study on T cells in Graves' hyperthyroidism and ophthalmopathy. That source notes: The blood repertoire included most of the expanded thyroid clonotypes above 0.001.

V and J are TRBV28 and TRBJ2-2; maybe TRBD2 (6 bases). The sequenced sample was peripheral blood mononuclear cells (PBMCs), obtained at new diagnosis, from a patient treated with antithyroid drugs. This TCR derives from a woman aged 35 to 49 with Graves disease. The CDR3 loop is CASSLPAGNTGELFF. CDR3 nucleotide sequence: TGTGCCAGCAGTTTACCAGCGGGTAACACCGGGGAGCTGTTTTTT.